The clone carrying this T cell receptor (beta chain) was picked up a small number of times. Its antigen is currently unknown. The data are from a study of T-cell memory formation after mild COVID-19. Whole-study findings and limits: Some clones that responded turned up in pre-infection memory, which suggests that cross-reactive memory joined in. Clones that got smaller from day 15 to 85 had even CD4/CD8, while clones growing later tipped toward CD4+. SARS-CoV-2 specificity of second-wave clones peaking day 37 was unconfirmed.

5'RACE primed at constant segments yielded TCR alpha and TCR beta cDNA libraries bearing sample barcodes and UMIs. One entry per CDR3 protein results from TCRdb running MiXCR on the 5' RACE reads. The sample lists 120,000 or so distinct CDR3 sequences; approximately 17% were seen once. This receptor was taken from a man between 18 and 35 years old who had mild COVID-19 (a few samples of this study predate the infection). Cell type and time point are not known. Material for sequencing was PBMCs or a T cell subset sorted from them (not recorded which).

This CDR3 is CATSREVRQLSYEQYF. The CDR3 coding sequence is TGTGCCACCAGCAGAGAAGTCAGGCAGCTCTCCTACGAGCAGTACTTC. The rearrangement links TRBV15 to TRBJ2-7; D not resolved. V shed 0 bases and J shed 0 bases, with 12 bases lying between them. This CDR3 contains 16 residues. CDR1 is LNHNV, CDR2 YYDKDF, per germline (reference sequence).